This T cell receptor beta chain comes out of a study of T cells after yellow fever vaccination. Findings and limits, study-wide: Re-detected after boosting: most primary clones, 96% of CD4 and less than 90% of CD8. The secondary response was weaker, and its peak arrived faster, on day 5 versus 15.

5'RACE template switching produced TCR cDNA carrying a universal primer site and UMIs. In TCRdb, the 5' RACE reads were re-called with MiXCR into one record per CDR3 protein. The table has about 85,000 distinct CDR3 sequences, approximately 12% seen once; the top ten hold around 25%. The CDR3 consists of 13 residues. Germline CDR1 SGHRS, CDR2 YFSETQ. Between the trimmed V and J ends, which lost 4 bases and 5 bases, there was a span of 10 bases. The chain carries TRBV5-1 and TRBJ1-5; no firm D call. This TCR was recovered from a man in his late teens or twenties who received the YFV17D yellow fever vaccine. The sequencing used CD8+ T cells not binding an NS4B(214-222) dextramer, sorted from PBMCs, collected about 21 days after the first yellow fever vaccination. In nucleotides, the CDR3 is TGCGCCAGCAGCACCACCCCCGATCAGCCCCAGCATTTT. Translating it yields CASSTTPDQPQHF.